This T cell receptor beta chain was profiled in a study of cytomegalovirus exposure and HLA in healthy donors. Study in general: An earlier analysis found fewer than 140 million unique TCR beta sequences from approximately 190 million T cells. Study results and caveats: In a later analysis, TCR beta V- and J-gene trimming was associated with a missense DCLRE1C variant. The study put under 200 TCR beta chains on its list as cytomegalovirus-associated.

After removal of 4 bases from V and 6 bases from J, the junction contained 6 bases not matched to a gene. This CDR3 region has 14 residues. Germline CDR1 is SGHVS and CDR2 is FNYEAQ. The study ran its PCR with 60 Vbeta and 13 Jbeta primers. Clones were read by immunoSEQ multiplex PCR, and TCRdb kept only the in-frame ones, dropping some. The sample includes tens of thousands of clones, about 72% of them seen just once. With regard to this clone: Antigen specificity is unknown.

This receptor was taken from a young man in good health and CMV-seronegative. Sequenced sample: PBMCs. This sequence joins TRBV7-6 and TRBJ1-5; 7 nucleotides line up with TRBD1. CDR3 nucleotide sequence: TGTGCCAGCAGCTCGCAGGGGGGCGGTCAGCCCCAGCATTTT. Translated: CASSSQGGGQPQHF.